The sequence of this T cell receptor (beta chain) was determined in a study of T cells after yellow fever vaccination. It was through 5'RACE template switching that TCR cDNA was made, with a universal primer site and UMIs added. TCRdb re-analysed the 5' RACE reads in MiXCR, keeping a single row per CDR3 protein. Among 300,000 to 400,000 distinct CDR3 sequences listed, around 6.5% were seen once. Sequenced here: PBMCs, sampled 5 days after the yellow fever booster vaccination. The sequence derives from a young man who received the YFV17D yellow fever vaccine.

DNA for the CDR3: TGTGCCAGCAGTCAATACAGAGGGCCTGGCTACAATGAGCAGTTCTTC. Translated: CASSQYRGPGYNEQFF. The rearrangement links TRBV6-1 to TRBJ2-1; TRBD2 might be the D (5 bases). The V gene's germline CDR1 is MNHNS and CDR2 SASEGT. The CDR3 contains 16 residues. V shed 5 bases and J shed 3 bases, with 17 bases lying between them.